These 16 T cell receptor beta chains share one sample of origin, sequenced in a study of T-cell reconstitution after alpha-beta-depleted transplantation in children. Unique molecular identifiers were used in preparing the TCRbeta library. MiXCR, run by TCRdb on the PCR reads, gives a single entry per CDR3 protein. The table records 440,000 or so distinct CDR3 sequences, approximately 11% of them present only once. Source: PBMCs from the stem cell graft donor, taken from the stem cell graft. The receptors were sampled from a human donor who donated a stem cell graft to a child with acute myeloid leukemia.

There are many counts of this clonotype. This chain's CDR3 is CASSFTGGTEAFF. For the CDR3, the DNA is TGCGCCAGCAGCTTTACGGGGGGCACTGAAGCTTTCTTT. The J gene is TRBJ1-1, the V gene TRBV5-1; TRBD1 might be the D (5 bases). Germline CDR1 SGHRS, CDR2 YFSETQ. This CDR3 has 13 amino acids. V was pared by 2 bases and J by 4 bases, with 9 bases between.

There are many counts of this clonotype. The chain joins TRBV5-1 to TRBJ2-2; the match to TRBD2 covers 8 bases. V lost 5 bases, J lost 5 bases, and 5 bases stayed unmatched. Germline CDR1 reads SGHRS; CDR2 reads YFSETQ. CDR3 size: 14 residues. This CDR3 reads CASSLRLATGELFF. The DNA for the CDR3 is TGCGCCAGCAGTCTAAGACTAGCGACCGGGGAGCTGTTTTTT.

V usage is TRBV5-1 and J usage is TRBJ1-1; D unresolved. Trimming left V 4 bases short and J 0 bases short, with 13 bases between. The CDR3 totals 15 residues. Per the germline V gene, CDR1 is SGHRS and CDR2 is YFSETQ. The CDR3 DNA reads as TGCGCCAGCAGCGAAGGACCAGGTTTGAACACTGAAGCTTTCTTT. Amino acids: CASSEGPGLNTEAFF.

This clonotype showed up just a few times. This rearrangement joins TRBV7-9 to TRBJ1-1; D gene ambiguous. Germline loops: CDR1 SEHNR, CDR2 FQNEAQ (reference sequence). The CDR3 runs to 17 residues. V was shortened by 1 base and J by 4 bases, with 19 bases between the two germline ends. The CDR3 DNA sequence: TGTGCCAGCAGCTTAGGATCGGCACTTGTAATTGGCACTGAAGCTTTCTTT. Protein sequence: CASSLGSALVIGTEAFF.

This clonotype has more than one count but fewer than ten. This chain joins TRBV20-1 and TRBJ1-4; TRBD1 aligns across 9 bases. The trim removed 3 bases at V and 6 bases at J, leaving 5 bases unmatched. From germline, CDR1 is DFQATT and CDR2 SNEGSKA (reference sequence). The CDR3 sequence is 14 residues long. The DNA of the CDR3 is TGCAGTGCTAGGGCCGGGACAGGGCATGAAAAACTGTTTTTT. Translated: CSARAGTGHEKLFF.

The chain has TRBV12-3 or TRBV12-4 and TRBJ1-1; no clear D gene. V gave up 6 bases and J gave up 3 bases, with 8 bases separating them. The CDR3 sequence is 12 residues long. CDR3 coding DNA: TGTGCCAGCAGCCCCGCGTACACTGAAGCTTTCTTT. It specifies CASSPAYTEAFF.

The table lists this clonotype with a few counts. CDR3 amino acids: CSVSGTGETEAFF. For the CDR3, the DNA is TGCAGCGTCTCCGGGACAGGGGAGACTGAAGCTTTCTTT. The chain joins TRBV29-1 to TRBJ1-1; 10 nucleotides agree with TRBD1. Trimming took 6 bases from V and 5 from J; bases not matched to a gene: 6. The germline gives CDR1 SQVTM, CDR2 ANQGSEA. The CDR3 is 13 residues long.

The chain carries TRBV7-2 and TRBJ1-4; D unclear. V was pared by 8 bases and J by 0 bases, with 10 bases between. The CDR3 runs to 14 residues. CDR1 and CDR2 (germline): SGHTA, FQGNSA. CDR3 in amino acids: CASAKDPTNEKLFF. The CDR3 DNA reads TGTGCCAGCGCAAAGGATCCAACTAATGAAAAACTGTTTTTT.

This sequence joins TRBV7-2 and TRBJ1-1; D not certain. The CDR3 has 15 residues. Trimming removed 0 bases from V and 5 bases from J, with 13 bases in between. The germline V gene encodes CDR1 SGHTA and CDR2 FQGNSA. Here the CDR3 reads CASSLAPTPGTEAFF. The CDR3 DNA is TGTGCCAGCAGCTTAGCGCCAACCCCTGGGACTGAAGCTTTCTTT.

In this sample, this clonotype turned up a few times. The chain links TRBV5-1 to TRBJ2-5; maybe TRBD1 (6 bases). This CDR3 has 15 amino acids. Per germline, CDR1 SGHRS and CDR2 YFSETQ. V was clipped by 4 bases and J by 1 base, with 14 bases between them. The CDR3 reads CASSQQGHFQETQYF. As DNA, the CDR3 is TGCGCCAGCAGCCAGCAGGGACACTTCCAAGAGACCCAGTACTTC.

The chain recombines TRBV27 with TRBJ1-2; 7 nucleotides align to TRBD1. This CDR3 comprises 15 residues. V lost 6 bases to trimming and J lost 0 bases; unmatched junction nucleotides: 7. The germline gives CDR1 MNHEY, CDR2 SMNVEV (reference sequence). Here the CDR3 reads CASSRTGAPNYGYTF. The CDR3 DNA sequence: TGTGCCAGCAGCCGGACAGGAGCACCTAACTATGGCTACACCTTC.

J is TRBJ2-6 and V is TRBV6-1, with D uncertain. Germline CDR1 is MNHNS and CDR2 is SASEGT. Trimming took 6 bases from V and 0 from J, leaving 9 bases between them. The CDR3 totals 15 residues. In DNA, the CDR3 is TGTGCCAGCAGACCCACGGCCTCTGGGGCCAACGTCCTGACTTTC. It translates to CASRPTASGANVLTF.

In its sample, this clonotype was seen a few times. Written as DNA, the CDR3 is TGCGCCAGCAGCTTCACGGCCACGGAAGAGACCCAGTACTTC. It is translated as CASSFTATEETQYF. The chain has TRBV5-1 and TRBJ2-5; no clear D gene. Germline CDR1 and CDR2: SGHRS and YFSETQ. This CDR3 is 14 amino acids long. Trimming pared 2 bases from V and 3 bases from J, leaving 11 bases between.

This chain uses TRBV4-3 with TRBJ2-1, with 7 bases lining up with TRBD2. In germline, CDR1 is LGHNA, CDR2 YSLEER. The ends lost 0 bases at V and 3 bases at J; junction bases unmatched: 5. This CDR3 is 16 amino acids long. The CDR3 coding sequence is TGCGCCAGCAGCCAAGATATAAGCGGGAACTACAATGAGCAGTTCTTC. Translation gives CASSQDISGNYNEQFF.

The CDR3 region has the DNA TGTGCCAGCAGCCCGCAGCAGGGCGCCAGGACCCAGTACTTC. It yields the protein CASSPQQGARTQYF. The gene calls are TRBV7-2 and TRBJ2-5, with D possibly matching TRBD1 (5 bases). Germline lookup yields CDR1 SGHTA and CDR2 FQGNSA. The CDR3 is made up of 14 amino acids. V was clipped by 5 bases and J by 7 bases, with 17 bases between them.

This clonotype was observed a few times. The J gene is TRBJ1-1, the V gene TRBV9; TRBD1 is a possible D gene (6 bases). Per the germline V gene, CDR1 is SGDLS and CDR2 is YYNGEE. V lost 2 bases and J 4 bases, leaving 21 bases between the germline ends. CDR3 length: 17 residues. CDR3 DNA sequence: TGTGCCAGCAGCGTTGGGGGGGCTGGAGAGGTTTTCACTGAAGCTTTCTTT. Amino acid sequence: CASSVGGAGEVFTEAFF.